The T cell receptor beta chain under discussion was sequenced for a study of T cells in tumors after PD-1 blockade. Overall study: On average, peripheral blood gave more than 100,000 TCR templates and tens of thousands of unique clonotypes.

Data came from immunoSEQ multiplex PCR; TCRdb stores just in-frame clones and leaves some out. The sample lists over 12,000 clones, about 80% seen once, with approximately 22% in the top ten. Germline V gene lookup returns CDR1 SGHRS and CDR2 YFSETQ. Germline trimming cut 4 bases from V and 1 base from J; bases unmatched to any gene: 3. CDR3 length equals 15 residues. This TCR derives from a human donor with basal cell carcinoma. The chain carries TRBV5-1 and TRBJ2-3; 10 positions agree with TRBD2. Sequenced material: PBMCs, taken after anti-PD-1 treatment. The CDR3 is CASSGLAARTDTQYF. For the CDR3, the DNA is TGCGCCAGCAGCGGACTAGCGGCTCGCACAGATACGCAGTATTTT.